This T cell receptor (beta chain) was sequenced during a study of blood T cell repertoires in COVID-19. Study-wide context: There were acute and convalescent COVID-19 samples, and they came from the United States, Italy and Spain.

This clone was observed once. Sequenced by immunoSEQ multiplex PCR; TCRdb stores in-frame clones only, minus some. The table records 23,000 or so clones, about 91% of them present only once. The CDR3 has 13 residues. Per the germline V gene, CDR1 is SNHLY and CDR2 is FYNNEI. The V end lost 4 bases, the J end lost 0 bases, and 7 bases lay between the germline ends. The origin of this receptor is a woman aged 70-85 years with active COVID-19. The chain joins TRBV2 to TRBJ2-7; D ambiguous. Sequencing was performed on peripheral blood. As DNA, the CDR3 is TGTGCCAGCAGTGGCTACCCCTCCTACGAGCAGTACTTC. Translated: CASSGYPSYEQYF.